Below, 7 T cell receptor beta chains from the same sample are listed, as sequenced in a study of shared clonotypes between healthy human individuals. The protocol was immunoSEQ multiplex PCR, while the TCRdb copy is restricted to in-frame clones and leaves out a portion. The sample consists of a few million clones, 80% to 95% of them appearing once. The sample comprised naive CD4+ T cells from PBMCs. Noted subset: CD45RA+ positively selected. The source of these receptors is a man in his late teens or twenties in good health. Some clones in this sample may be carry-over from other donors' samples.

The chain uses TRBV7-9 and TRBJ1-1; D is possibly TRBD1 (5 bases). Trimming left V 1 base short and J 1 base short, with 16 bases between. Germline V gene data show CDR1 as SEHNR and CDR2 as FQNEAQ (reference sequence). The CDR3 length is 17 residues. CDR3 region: CASSLVLTQGRNTEAFF. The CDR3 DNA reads TGTGCCAGCAGCTTAGTATTAACCCAGGGCCGGAACACTGAAGCTTTCTTT.

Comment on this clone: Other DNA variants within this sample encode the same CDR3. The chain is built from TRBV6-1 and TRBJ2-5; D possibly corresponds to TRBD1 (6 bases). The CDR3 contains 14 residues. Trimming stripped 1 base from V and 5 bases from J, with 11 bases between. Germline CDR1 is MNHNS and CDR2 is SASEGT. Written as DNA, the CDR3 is TGTGCCAGCAGTGAAGACAGGGTAAGGGAGACCCAGTACTTC. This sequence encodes CASSEDRVRETQYF.

Here the CDR3 DNA reads TGTGCCAGCAGTGAAACTCGGCCCTACGAGCAGTACTTC. Amino acids: CASSETRPYEQYF. This chain joins TRBV6-1 and TRBJ2-7; D gene ambiguous. Germline assignment: CDR1 MNHNS and CDR2 SASEGT. The CDR3 is made up of 13 amino acids. The V end lost 2 bases, the J end lost 2 bases, and 7 bases lay between the germline ends.

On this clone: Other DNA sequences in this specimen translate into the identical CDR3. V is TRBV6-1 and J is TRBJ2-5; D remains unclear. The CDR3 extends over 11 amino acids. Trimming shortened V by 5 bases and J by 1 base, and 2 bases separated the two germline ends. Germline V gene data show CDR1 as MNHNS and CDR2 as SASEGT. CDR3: CASSPQETQYF. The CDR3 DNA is TGTGCCAGCAGTCCCCAAGAGACCCAGTACTTC.

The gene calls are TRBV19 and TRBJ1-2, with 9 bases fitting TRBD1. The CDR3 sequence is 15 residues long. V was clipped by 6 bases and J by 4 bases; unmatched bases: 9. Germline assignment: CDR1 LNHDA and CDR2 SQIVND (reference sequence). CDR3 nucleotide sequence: TGTGCCAGTAGCTTGGACAGGGGTATTAGCTATGGCTACACCTTC. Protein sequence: CASSLDRGISYGYTF.

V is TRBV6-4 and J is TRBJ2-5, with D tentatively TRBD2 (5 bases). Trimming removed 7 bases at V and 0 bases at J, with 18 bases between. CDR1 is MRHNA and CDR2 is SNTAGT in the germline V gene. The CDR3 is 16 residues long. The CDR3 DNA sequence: TGTGCCAGCACTGAACGGAGGCCGTGGTACCAAGAGACCCAGTACTTC. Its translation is CASTERRPWYQETQYF.

CDR3: CASSTSPDRFGGYTF. Here the CDR3 DNA reads TGTGCCAGCAGCACGAGCCCCGACAGGTTTGGAGGCTACACCTTC. V and J are TRBV5-8 and TRBJ1-2; maybe TRBD1 (6 bases). The ends were cut back, 4 bases at V and 8 bases at J, with 21 bases in the middle. Germline assignment: CDR1 SGHTS and CDR2 YDEGEE. The CDR3 covers 15 residues.